In this sample, the clone carrying this TCR beta chain turned up once. No antigen is known for it. The data stem from a study of T cells in localized non-small cell lung cancer. This CDR3 region has 17 residues. Germline CDR1 is LGHNA and CDR2 is YNFKEQ. Trimming pared 0 bases from V and 6 bases from J, leaving 20 bases between. Overall study results and limits: Longer overall survival was seen with higher T cell density measured in blood. Adjacent lung tissue had a median around 50 of the top 100 clones found in the tumor.

Sequencing used immunoSEQ multiplex PCR; TCRdb keeps in-frame clones, though not all of them. The sample carries around 79,000 clones, around three quarters recorded once. The receptor was derived from a man between 40 and 69 years old with stage II squamous cell lung carcinoma. V gene TRBV4-2 combines with J gene TRBJ1-2; D is unclear. Sequenced here: PBMCs, sampled before any cancer treatment. CDR3 in amino acids: CASSQDSKGLRRDGYTF. DNA for the CDR3: TGTGCCAGCAGCCAAGATAGTAAGGGCCTCCGAAGGGATGGCTACACCTTC.